Presented here are 18 T cell receptor beta chains from one specimen sequenced in a study of cytomegalovirus exposure and HLA in healthy donors (TCRdb year 2017). Library generation was performed with the immunoSEQ multiplex PCR assay. For the multiplex PCR, a mixture combining 60 forward primers for TCR Vbeta segments and 13 reverse primers for TCR Jbeta segments was used. TCRdb obtained this table from immuneACCESS and retained in-frame rearrangements with V and J assigned. These tables miss some clones; where compared with another copy, unresolved V genes account for less than half of the shortfall, and the remainder is unexplained. The sample includes around 130,000 clones, with roughly 80% observed a single time. The top ten constitute roughly 2.1% of the sample. The specimen was PBMCs. These receptors were obtained from a middle-aged woman in good health and CMV-seropositive.

The V call is TRBV2, the J call TRBJ1-1, with 8 positions matching TRBD1. CDR1 and CDR2 (germline): SNHLY, FYNNEI. V lost 4 bases, J lost 7 bases, and 11 bases stayed unmatched. This CDR3 contains 15 residues. CDR3 sequence: CASSAGRGGQGEAFF. As DNA, the CDR3 is TGTGCCAGCAGTGCTGGCCGGGGAGGACAGGGTGAAGCTTTCTTT.

The sample holds a few counts of this clone. The CDR3 nucleotides are TGTGCCACCAGCAGACCCGGGACAACTAGCAATCAGCCCCAGCATTTT. This translates into CATSRPGTTSNQPQHF. This chain joins TRBV15 and TRBJ1-5; D possibly corresponds to TRBD1 (6 bases). V lost 2 bases, J lost 0 bases, and 11 bases lay in between. Germline V gives CDR1 LNHNV, CDR2 YYDKDF (reference sequence). The length of the CDR3 is 16 residues.

The rearrangement uses TRBV21-1 and TRBJ1-3; no DNA check was done on the table's D call, TRBD1. TRBV21-1 is flagged as a pseudogene. The CDR3 runs 20 residues. CDR3 in amino acids: CASSKDPLPGQGYSGNTIYF. CDR3 bases: TGTGCCAGCAGCAAAGATCCCCTCCCGGGACAGGGCTACTCTGGAAACACCATATATTTT.

This rearrangement joins TRBV6-5 to TRBJ2-5, with 11 bases lining up with TRBD2. The J call is in doubt because the DNA end fits TRBJ2-7 better. The CDR3 length is 15 residues. CDR1 is MNHEY, CDR2 SVGAGI, per germline. This chain's CDR3 is CASRAVAGGFYEQYF. DNA for the CDR3: TGTGCCAGCAGGGCCGTAGCGGGAGGGTTCTACGAGCAGTACTTC.

In this sample, this clone turned up a few times. The CDR3 sequence: CASSQTIVQPQHF. CDR3 coding DNA: TGCGCCAGCAGCCAAACGATAGTTCAGCCCCAGCATTTT. The chain employs TRBV4-3 and TRBJ1-5; D unresolved. The length of the CDR3 is 13 residues. Trimming removed 2 bases at V and 6 bases at J, with 8 bases between. Germline assignment: CDR1 LGHNA and CDR2 YSLEER.

This chain links TRBV30 with TRBJ1-6; tentative D call: TRBD1 (5 bases). V lost 4 bases, J lost 5 bases, and 6 bases lay in between. The germline V gene encodes CDR1 GTSNPN and CDR2 SVGIG (reference sequence). This CDR3 region has 12 residues. The CDR3 bases are TGTGCCTGGACAGGGAATAATTCACCCCTCCACTTT. Its translation is CAWTGNNSPLHF.

The J gene is TRBJ2-5, the V gene TRBV18; a possible D gene is TRBD1 (6 bases). Germline CDR1 KGHSH, CDR2 LQKENI. The CDR3 is made up of 18 amino acids. V was clipped by 4 bases and J by 4 bases, with 25 bases between them. DNA for the CDR3: TGTGCCAGCTCACTGACGTCAGGGCTGGGGGACACAAGAGAGACCCAGTACTTC. It yields the protein CASSLTSGLGDTRETQYF.

In this sample, this clone turned up once. The chain joins TRBV2 to TRBJ2-2; 7 bases are shared with TRBD2. CDR3 length: 17 amino acids. Losses at the gene ends were 6 bases for V and 4 bases for J; bases not matched to a gene: 14. Germline loops: CDR1 SNHLY, CDR2 FYNNEI. The CDR3 DNA is TGTGCCAGCAGGGGGAAAAGGGAGGGTGCTCGCACCGGGGAGCTGTTTTTT. It translates to CASRGKREGARTGELFF.

As regards this clone: The sample has other DNA sequences that encode this CDR3 too. The V and J genes are TRBV19 and TRBJ2-2; 13 bases agree with TRBD2. The CDR3 loop spans 17 amino acids. Germline values: CDR1 LNHDA, CDR2 SQIVND (reference sequence). Trimming at V came to 9 bases and at J to 6 bases, leaving 13 bases not matched to a gene. The CDR3 is CASSQGLAGVGAGELFF. CDR3 sequence (DNA): TGTGCCAGCAGTCAAGGACTAGCGGGAGTCGGGGCCGGGGAGCTGTTTTTT.

The table lists this clone with a few counts. The CDR3 spells CASNPTGLDTEAFF. CDR3 DNA sequence: TGTGCCAGCAACCCCACGGGATTGGACACTGAAGCTTTCTTT. The chain carries TRBV5-6 and TRBJ1-1; D gene ambiguous. Germline CDR1 SGHDT, CDR2 YYEEEE. The CDR3 runs to 14 residues. Deletions cut 6 bases from V and 3 bases from J, with 15 bases between.

This sequence joins TRBV28 and TRBJ1-2; D is ambiguous. Germline V gene sequence: CDR1 MDHEN, CDR2 SYDVKM. Trimming took off 4 bases at V and 5 bases at J, with 20 bases between the two ends. The CDR3 has 16 residues. The CDR3 protein is CASSSRTPRRGYGYTF. The CDR3 DNA follows: TGTGCCAGCAGTTCACGCACGCCCAGGAGAGGGTATGGCTACACCTTC.

The V gene is TRBV6-1, the J gene TRBJ1-5; D is undetermined. The CDR3 covers 15 residues. V was cut by 2 bases and J by 1 base, with 9 bases left in between. Germline lookup yields CDR1 MNHNS and CDR2 SASEGT. The CDR3 coding sequence is TGTGCCAGCAGTGAAATGGCACTAAGCAATCAGCCCCAGCATTTT. Protein product: CASSEMALSNQPQHF.

This chain connects TRBV14 to TRBJ2-1, with 10 bases aligning to TRBD2. V lost 1 base to trimming and J lost 9 bases; unmatched junction nucleotides: 9. Germline V gives CDR1 SGHDN, CDR2 FVKESK. CDR3 length equals 16 residues. CDR3 DNA sequence: TGTGCCAGCAGCCAAGGACTAGCGGGCCCGACCACTGAGCAGTTCTTC. Its protein is CASSQGLAGPTTEQFF.

This clone was seen a handful of times. V gene TRBV9 combines with J gene TRBJ1-1; D is unresolved. The CDR3 is 13 amino acids. Germline V gene data show CDR1 as SGDLS and CDR2 as YYNGEE. Trimming took off 4 bases at V and 3 bases at J, with 10 bases between the two ends. The DNA for the CDR3 is TGTGCCAGCAGCCTCTCCCCGGACACTGAAGCTTTCTTT. This encodes CASSLSPDTEAFF. The full variable domain, its missing parts supplied by reference TRBV9 and TRBJ1-1, is DSGVTQTPKHLITATGQRVTLRCSPRSGDLSVYWYQQSLDQGLQFLIQYYNGEERAKGNILERFSAQQFPDLHSELNLSSLELGDSALYFCASSLSPDTEAFFGQGTRLTVV.

This clone was seen a handful of times. The chain uses TRBV7-8 and TRBJ2-5; 7 bases are shared with TRBD2. Germline CDR1 reads SGHVS; CDR2 reads FQNEAQ. This CDR3 has 14 residues. V lost 1 base and J lost 2; bases outside the gene matches: 1. CDR3 nucleotide sequence: TGTGCCAGCAGCTTAGGGGGGGGACAAGAGACCCAGTACTTC. It specifies CASSLGGGQETQYF.

The chain couples TRBV7-2 to TRBJ2-5; TRBD2 matches at 12 bases. Losses at the gene ends were 0 bases for V and 5 bases for J; bases not matched to a gene: 13. The CDR3 covers 19 residues. Germline lookup yields CDR1 SGHTA and CDR2 FQGNSA. CDR3 sequence (DNA): TGTGCCAGCAGCTTAGCGCTAGTCTCTAGCGGGGGGGCCGGGGAGACCCAGTACTTC. This sequence encodes CASSLALVSSGGAGETQYF.

DNA for the CDR3: TGTGCCAGCAGCGGAAAGGTCGACAGGGGGAACTATAGCAATCAGCCCCAGCATTTT. Protein sequence: CASSGKVDRGNYSNQPQHF. This sequence joins TRBV9 and TRBJ1-5, with 9 positions matching TRBD1. Germline V gene lookup returns CDR1 SGDLS and CDR2 YYNGEE. The CDR3 loop spans 19 amino acids. Germline trimming cut 3 bases from V and 0 bases from J; bases unmatched to any gene: 13.

This clone was seen a few times. This chain uses TRBV19 with TRBJ1-1, with 12 bases fitting TRBD1. This CDR3 comprises 18 residues. Germline CDR1 is LNHDA and CDR2 is SQIVND (reference sequence). With V trimmed by 6 bases and J by 1 base, 12 bases remained unmatched. The DNA of the CDR3 is TGTGCCAGTAGGAAACGGGGGACAGGGGGCGTGGGGAACACTGAAGCTTTCTTT. The encoded protein is CASRKRGTGGVGNTEAFF.